What follows are 24 T cell receptor beta chains derived from one specimen sequenced in a study of T cell responses to AZD1222 COVID-19 vaccine. Some clones are missing from TCRdb's copy, which holds only in-frame ones; the method was immunoSEQ multiplex PCR. The sample carries some 130,000 clones, over 90% recorded once. The specimen was peripheral blood, collected on day 0 of AZD1222 vaccination. The receptor set was obtained from an adult in good health.

Worth noting for this clone: Its ends do not fully match the called genes, so a read error is possible. This chain joins TRBV10-2 and TRBJ1-2, with D hard to call. The CDR3 has 10 residues. Germline CDR1 and CDR2: WSHSY and SAAADI. CDR3 bases: TGCGCCAGCATCTTCCCTGGCGAGCGCTTC. As protein: CASIFPGERF.

This rearrangement joins TRBV6-4 to TRBJ1-2, with D possibly being TRBD1 (5 bases). Deletions cut 0 bases from V and 0 bases from J, with 8 bases between. Germline V gene sequence: CDR1 MRHNA, CDR2 SNTAGT. This CDR3 is built from 15 residues. This CDR3 is CASSDSGDANYGYTF. In DNA, the CDR3 is TGTGCCAGCAGTGACTCGGGGGACGCTAACTATGGCTACACCTTC.

The V gene is TRBV27, the J gene TRBJ1-1; weak D call: TRBD1 (5 bases). Trimming pared 6 bases from V and 3 bases from J, leaving 8 bases between. The CDR3 sequence is 12 residues long. Germline V gene lookup returns CDR1 MNHEY and CDR2 SMNVEV (reference sequence). This chain's CDR3 is CASRWGDTEAFF. DNA for the CDR3: TGTGCCAGCAGATGGGGGGACACTGAAGCTTTCTTT.

The chain has TRBV28 and TRBJ1-1, with D hard to call. Trimming cost V 7 bases and J 2 bases, with 17 bases left between them. The CDR3 runs to 15 residues. Germline V gene data show CDR1 as MDHEN and CDR2 as SYDVKM. The chain's CDR3 is CASTSRPPKNTEAFF. Here the CDR3 DNA reads TGTGCCAGCACCTCTAGACCCCCGAAAAACACTGAAGCTTTCTTT.

The rearrangement links TRBV4-3 to TRBJ1-4; TRBD1 aligns across 7 bases. The CDR3 contains 16 residues. With V trimmed by 1 base and J by 4 bases, 6 bases remained unmatched. Germline CDR1 reads LGHNA; CDR2 reads YSLEER. The CDR3 coding sequence is TGCGCCAGCAGCCAAGCTTGGGACAGAGTTAATGAAAAACTGTTTTTT. It translates to CASSQAWDRVNEKLFF.

The chain is built from TRBV9 and TRBJ1-5, with unresolved D. Trimming stripped 0 bases from V and 5 bases from J, with 9 bases between. Germline CDR1 SGDLS, CDR2 YYNGEE. The CDR3 spans 14 residues. The CDR3 sequence is CASSVDSGYQPQHF. The CDR3 DNA reads TGTGCCAGCAGCGTAGACAGTGGCTATCAGCCCCAGCATTTT. The variable domain in full, completed from reference TRBV9 and TRBJ1-5, reads DSGVTQTPKHLITATGQRVTLRCSPRSGDLSVYWYQQSLDQGLQFLIQYYNGEERAKGNILERFSAQQFPDLHSELNLSSLELGDSALYFCASSVDSGYQPQHFGDGTRLSIL.

The chain links TRBV29-1 to TRBJ2-2, with TRBD1 matching 7 bases. Germline V CDR1 and CDR2: SQVTM, ANQGSEA. The V gene end was trimmed by 7 bases and the J gene end by 2 bases; junction bases not matched to a gene: 19. This CDR3 spans 18 amino acids. CDR3 amino acids: CSAQRGQPNRPNTGELFF. The CDR3 nucleotides are TGCAGCGCCCAGAGGGGACAGCCTAATAGACCTAACACCGGGGAGCTGTTTTTT.

The chain combines TRBV5-6 with TRBJ2-7, with TRBD1 matching over 7 bases. V trimming: 2 bases; J trimming: 6 bases; junction bases outside the gene matches: 8. Germline V CDR1 and CDR2: SGHDT, YYEEEE. The CDR3 is made up of 14 amino acids. The CDR3 DNA reads TGTGCCAGCAGCTTCCGGGACAGACCTTTCGAGCAGTACTTC. Amino acids: CASSFRDRPFEQYF. Full variable domain (missing parts from reference TRBV5-6 and TRBJ2-7): DAGVTQSPTHLIKTRGQQVTLRCSPKSGHDTVSWYQQALGQGPQFIFQYYEEEERQRGNFPDRFSGHQFPNYSSELNVNALLLGDSALYLCASSFRDRPFEQYFGPGTRLTVT.

The rearrangement uses TRBV30 and TRBJ2-7; D gene unclear. Germline CDR1 and CDR2: GTSNPN and SVGIG (reference sequence). Between the trimmed V and J ends, which lost 1 base and 6 bases, there was a span of 7 bases. The CDR3 consists of 11 residues. The CDR3 bases are TGTGCCTGGAGTGCTTCACCCGAGCAGTACTTC. Its protein product is CAWSASPEQYF.

The sample holds one count of this clone. The rearrangement uses TRBV7-9 and TRBJ1-2; D remains ambiguous. The CDR3 totals 13 residues. Deletions cut 5 bases from V and 5 bases from J, with 12 bases between. Germline values: CDR1 SEHNR, CDR2 FQNEAQ (reference sequence). The CDR3 region has the DNA TGTGCCAGCAGCAAACCACCCGGATATGGCTACACCTTC. It codes for CASSKPPGYGYTF. The whole variable domain, filled in from reference TRBV7-9 and TRBJ1-2, reads DTGVSQNPRHKITKRGQNVTFRCDPISEHNRLYWYRQTLGQGPEFLTYFQNEAQLEKSRLLSDRFSAERPKGSFSTLEIQRTEQGDSAMYLCASSKPPGYGYTFGSGTRLTVV.

The sample holds a few counts of this clone. J is TRBJ2-7 and V is TRBV7-9; the match to TRBD2 covers 8 bases. This CDR3 region has 13 residues. The V gene's germline CDR1 is SEHNR and CDR2 FQNEAQ (reference sequence). With 5 bases clipped from V and 7 bases from J, the junction kept 7 bases outside the gene matches. The CDR3 loop is CASSPGGLGEQYF. CDR3 in DNA: TGTGCCAGCAGCCCGGGGGGGCTCGGGGAGCAGTACTTC. Variable domain in full (rest from reference TRBV7-9 and TRBJ2-7): DTGVSQNPRHKITKRGQNVTFRCDPISEHNRLYWYRQTLGQGPEFLTYFQNEAQLEKSRLLSDRFSAERPKGSFSTLEIQRTEQGDSAMYLCASSPGGLGEQYFGPGTRLTVT.

The V and J genes are TRBV6-2 or TRBV6-3 and TRBJ2-5; 8 bases match TRBD2. CDR1 and CDR2 from the germline V gene are MNHEY and SVGEGT. Trimming cost V 4 bases and J 3 bases; bases outside gene matches: 10. The CDR3 length is 16 residues. The CDR3 here is CASSSPEAGEEETQYF. CDR3 coding DNA: TGTGCCAGCAGTTCCCCGGAAGCGGGAGAGGAAGAGACCCAGTACTTC.

The chain links TRBV19 to TRBJ2-1; D is undetermined. The CDR3 has 12 residues. Germline loops: CDR1 LNHDA, CDR2 SQIVND (reference sequence). Between the trimmed V and J ends, which lost 3 bases and 9 bases, there was a span of 9 bases. The CDR3 region has the DNA TGTGCCAGTAGTATTCCCCCGGGTGAGCAGTTCTTC. This encodes CASSIPPGEQFF.

This chain joins TRBV27 and TRBJ2-7; 7 nucleotides align to TRBD2. The CDR3 loop spans 14 amino acids. The V gene end was trimmed by 9 bases and the J gene end by 2 bases; junction bases not matched to a gene: 10. Germline assignment: CDR1 MNHEY and CDR2 SMNVEV (reference sequence). The CDR3 sequence is CARLGGGRPYEQYF. DNA for the CDR3: TGTGCCAGACTTGGCGGGGGACGACCCTACGAGCAGTACTTC.

With respect to this clone: At one end the junction does not follow the germline gene, possibly because of a read error. The chain combines TRBV9 with TRBJ2-1; the D is unclear. Germline V gene sequence: CDR1 SGDLS, CDR2 YYNGEE. The CDR3 totals 13 residues. In DNA, the CDR3 is TGTGCCTCCTCCACTTCATCCTACAATGAGCGGTTCTTC. Translated: CASSTSSYNERFF. The variable domain in full, with the rest retrieved from reference TRBV9 and TRBJ2-1, is DSGVTQTPKHLITATGQRVTLRCSPRSGDLSVYWYQQSLDQGLQFLIQYYNGEERAKGNILERFSAQQFPDLHSELNLSSLELGDSALYFCASSTSSYNERFFGPGTRLTVL.

The V gene is TRBV19, the J gene TRBJ1-2; TRBD1 is a possible D gene (5 bases). CDR3 size: 18 residues. CDR1 and CDR2 (germline): LNHDA, SQIVND (reference sequence). V was trimmed by 5 bases and J by 6 bases, leaving 28 bases between them. The CDR3 sequence is CASSQGRAEALLGDGYTF. The CDR3 nucleotides are TGTGCCAGTAGTCAGGGACGAGCCGAAGCACTTCTCGGGGATGGCTACACCTTC.

J is TRBJ2-7 and V is TRBV7-2; 12 nucleotides agree with TRBD2. Germline CDR1 is SGHTA and CDR2 is FQGNSA. V lost 5 bases, J lost 3 bases, and 8 bases stayed unmatched. The length of the CDR3 is 16 residues. The CDR3 DNA reads TGTGCCAGCAGCCAACACACTAGCGGGAGGTTCTACGAGCAGTACTTC. It translates to CASSQHTSGRFYEQYF.

CDR3 region: CASSRNRDTPWENTEAFF. As DNA, the CDR3 is TGTGCCAGCAGCAGGAACCGGGACACCCCTTGGGAGAACACTGAAGCTTTCTTT. The chain combines TRBV21-1 with TRBJ1-1; TRBD1, as called in the table, went unchecked against the DNA. TRBV21-1 is termed a pseudogene. The CDR3 is 18 amino acids.

The V call is TRBV29-1, the J call TRBJ1-4, with D possibly being TRBD1 (6 bases). CDR3 length equals 15 residues. The germline V gene encodes CDR1 SQVTM and CDR2 ANQGSEA. Deletions cut 7 bases from V and 7 bases from J, with 22 bases between. CDR3 sequence (DNA): TGCAGCGCCCGGCCCGCGGGGGCCAGCAGTGAAAAACTGTTTTTT. Translating it yields CSARPAGASSEKLFF.

This chain joins TRBV2 and TRBJ1-6; maybe TRBD1 (5 bases). V lost 5 bases and J 7 bases, leaving 9 bases between the germline ends. The CDR3 is 13 amino acids. Germline V gives CDR1 SNHLY, CDR2 FYNNEI. This CDR3 is CASSRGENSPLHF. CDR3 sequence (DNA): TGTGCCAGCAGTCGGGGGGAGAATTCACCCCTCCACTTT. The entire variable domain, with the rest obtained from reference TRBV2 and TRBJ1-6, is as follows: EPEVTQTPSHQVTQMGQEVILRCVPISNHLYFYWYRQILGQKVEFLVSFYNNEISEKSEIFDDQFSVERPDGSNFTLKIRSTKLEDSAMYFCASSRGENSPLHFGNGTRLTVT.

This chain joins TRBV28 and TRBJ2-6; 8 bases match TRBD1. The CDR3 spans 17 residues. Germline V lookup: CDR1 MDHEN, CDR2 SYDVKM. With V trimmed by 8 bases and J by 0 bases, 9 bases remained unmatched. The CDR3 DNA sequence: TGTGCCAGCGTTGGGGGACAGGCCAGCTCTGGGGCCAACGTCCTGACTTTC. This gives the protein CASVGGQASSGANVLTF. Supplemented by reference TRBV28 and TRBJ2-6, the full variable domain reads DVKVTQSSRYLVKRTGEKVFLECVQDMDHENMFWYRQDPGLGLRLIYFSYDVKMKEKGDIPEGYSVSREKKERFSLILESASTNQTSMYLCASVGGQASSGANVLTFGAGSRLTVL.

The V call is TRBV15, the J call TRBJ2-1, with D possibly matching TRBD2 (6 bases). The CDR3 sequence is 20 residues long. The ends were cut back, 0 bases at V and 1 base at J, with 22 bases in the middle. Germline CDR1 LNHNV, CDR2 YYDKDF (reference sequence). CDR3 coding DNA: TGTGCCACCAGCAGAGATAAGGCAGACGGACTAAAAAAGTCCTACAATGAGCAGTTCTTC. It codes for CATSRDKADGLKKSYNEQFF.

The V gene is TRBV2, the J gene TRBJ2-7; D is unclear. The CDR3 consists of 12 residues. Between the trimmed V and J ends, which lost 7 bases and 4 bases, there was a span of 11 bases. Germline CDR1 reads SNHLY; CDR2 reads FYNNEI. The DNA for the CDR3 is TGTGCCAGCATTGATTCCAGGTACGAGCAGTACTTC. Translation: CASIDSRYEQYF.

The CDR3 sequence is CASRNRVHEQYF. CDR3 DNA sequence: TGTGCCAGCAGGAATAGGGTCCACGAGCAGTACTTC. The V call is TRBV28, the J call TRBJ2-7; D is unresolved. Germline V gene lookup returns CDR1 MDHEN and CDR2 SYDVKM. The CDR3 runs 12 residues. V gave up 6 bases and J gave up 5 bases, with 11 bases separating them.